This paragraph reports one T cell receptor beta chain. These data originate in a study of T cell responses to AZD1222 COVID-19 vaccine. The assay was immunoSEQ multiplex PCR, and TCRdb's table has in-frame clones only and misses some. The sample shows over 150,000 clones, approximately 93% of them seen only once. The ends lost 4 bases at V and 3 bases at J; junction bases unmatched: 8. Per the germline V gene, CDR1 is MGHRA and CDR2 is YSYEKL. The CDR3 covers 15 residues. V and J are TRBV4-1 and TRBJ2-7; 8 nucleotides align to TRBD1. The specimen was peripheral blood, collected 28 days after the second AZD1222 dose. The sequence was obtained from an adult who received the AZD1222 COVID-19 vaccine. CDR3 region: CASSPGLTGGYEQYF. The CDR3 DNA reads as TGCGCCAGCAGCCCCGGATTAACAGGGGGCTACGAGCAGTACTTC.